The rows below give T cell receptor beta chains drawn from one sample of a study of blood T cell repertoires in COVID-19. Assay used: immunoSEQ multiplex PCR; TCRdb lists only in-frame clones, some missing. The sample comprises 97,000 or so clones, roughly nine tenths of which are singletons, and approximately 5% rests with the top ten. The sequenced material came from peripheral blood. These receptors were obtained from a woman aged 45-65 years with COVID-19, enrolled during active disease. Both conserved end residues are part of each CDR3. D genes are given only for firm matches. Only part of the rows carry a size: once, few, many, or a class if the clone is expanded.

abundance,v_gene,j_gene,d_gene,CDR3aa,CDR3nt
.,TRBV6-5,TRBJ1-4,.,CASNAGVNEKLFF,TGTGCCAGCAATGCCGGAGTTAATGAAAAACTGTTTTTT
.,TRBV5-1,TRBJ2-7,TRBD1,CASSLGQGLYEQYF,TGCGCCAGCAGCTTGGGACAGGGGTTATACGAGCAGTACTTC
.,TRBV30,TRBJ1-4,.,CAGTVTNEKLFF,TGTGCCGGGACGGTTACGAATGAAAAACTGTTTTTT
.,TRBV5-1,TRBJ1-6,TRBD1,CASSPGTGLGSPLHF,TGCGCCAGCAGCCCCGGGACAGGGCTGGGTTCACCCCTCCACTTT
.,TRBV6-6,TRBJ2-7,.,CASANENAGSYEQYF,TGTGCCAGCGCCAACGAAAACGCAGGCTCCTACGAGCAGTACTTC
.,TRBV5-4,TRBJ2-5,.,CASSTGTNQETQYF,TGTGCCAGCAGTACCGGGACAAACCAAGAGACCCAGTACTTC
.,TRBV7-9,TRBJ2-7,TRBD1,CASSSGTDDSYEQYF,TGTGCCAGCAGCTCCGGGACAGACGACTCCTACGAGCAGTACTTC
.,TRBV7-3,TRBJ2-6,.,CASSSVMRGANVLTF,TGTGCCAGCAGCTCTGTTATGAGGGGGGCCAACGTCCTGACTTTC
.,TRBV6-6,TRBJ1-2,.,CASSLRRGDSGYTF,TGTGCCAGCAGTCTCCGCAGGGGAGACTCTGGCTACACCTTC
.,TRBV4-1,TRBJ2-4,.,CASSHLDNKNIQYF,TGCGCCAGCAGCCACTTGGACAATAAAAACATTCAGTACTTC
.,TRBV12-2,TRBJ1-5,.,CASRLALDFSNQPQHF,TGTGCAAGTCGCCTAGCCTTGGACTTTAGCAATCAGCCCCAGCATTTT
.,TRBV19,TRBJ2-5,TRBD1,CASSIGQGVKETQYF,TGTGCCAGTAGTATTGGACAGGGTGTAAAGGAGACCCAGTACTTC
.,TRBV6-2/TRBV6-3,TRBJ1-1,TRBD1,CASSSSSQGGFAEAFF,TGTGCCAGCAGTTCGAGTTCACAGGGGGGTTTCGCTGAAGCTTTCTTT
.,TRBV6-5,TRBJ1-1,.,CASSYVQANTEAFF,TGTGCCAGCAGTTATGTTCAAGCGAACACTGAAGCTTTCTTT
.,TRBV7-2,TRBJ2-7,TRBD2,CASSLDLAGGYEQYF,TGTGCCAGCAGCTTAGATCTAGCGGGGGGCTACGAGCAGTACTTC
.,TRBV28,TRBJ2-7,.,CASRLQGISYEQYF,TGTGCCAGCAGACTACAGGGTATCTCCTACGAGCAGTACTTC
.,TRBV11-2,TRBJ1-1,.,CASSLVWTANTEAFF,TGTGCCAGCAGCTTAGTCTGGACAGCCAACACTGAAGCTTTCTTT
.,TRBV4-2,TRBJ2-3,.,CASTFYTDRGSTDTQYF,TGTGCCAGCACCTTTTACACCGATCGTGGCAGCACAGATACGCAGTATTTT
once,TRBV2,TRBJ2-1,.,CAGRPSSSYNEQFF,TGTGCCGGGAGACCATCGTCCTCCTACAATGAGCAGTTCTTC
.,TRBV14,TRBJ2-3,TRBD2,CASSVRSLAGTDTQYF,TGTGCCAGCAGCGTCAGGTCCCTAGCGGGGACAGATACGCAGTATTTT
.,TRBV12-3/TRBV12-4,TRBJ2-5,.,CASSPPYQETQYF,TGTGCCAGCAGCCCTCCGTACCAAGAGACCCAGTACTTC
.,TRBV18,TRBJ1-4,.,CASSPRENEKLFF,TGTGCCAGCTCACCAAGGGAGAATGAAAAACTGTTTTTT
.,TRBV5-1,TRBJ2-1,TRBD2,CASSSGGLYNEQFF,TGCGCCAGCAGTAGCGGGGGGCTCTACAATGAGCAGTTCTTC
once,TRBV2,TRBJ2-7,.,CASSGGSYEQYF,TGTGCCAGCAGTGGAGGCAGCTACGAGCAGTACTTC
medium-sized,TRBV27,TRBJ2-7,.,CASTGTPGAYEQYF,TGTGCCAGCACCGGGACTCCCGGCGCCTACGAGCAGTACTTC
once,TRBV11-2,TRBJ2-2,.,CASSPFDNTNTGELFF,TGTGCCAGCAGTCCGTTTGACAACACGAACACCGGGGAGCTGTTTTTT
once,TRBV7-7,TRBJ2-2,.,CASSVSGPTGELFF,TGTGCTAGCAGCGTATCCGGTCCGACCGGGGAGCTGTTTTTT
.,TRBV19,TRBJ2-5,.,CASSIGAQPYQETQYF,TGTGCCAGTAGTATAGGGGCGCAGCCGTACCAAGAGACCCAGTACTTC
.,TRBV4-1,TRBJ1-1,TRBD1,CASKPAETGGGFTEAFF,TGCGCCAGCAAACCGGCGGAGACAGGGGGCGGTTTTACTGAAGCTTTCTTT
.,TRBV24-1,TRBJ2-2,TRBD2,CATSDPSGGRTGELFF,TGTGCCACCAGTGATCCTAGCGGGGGGAGGACCGGGGAGCTGTTTTTT
.,TRBV7-2,TRBJ2-5,TRBD1,CASSLDGILTGVETQYF,TGTGCCAGCAGCTTAGACGGAATACTAACAGGGGTCGAGACCCAGTACTTC
.,TRBV21-1,TRBJ2-7,.,CASSKLLLLEVYEQYF,TGTGCCAGCAGCAAACTCCTTCTTCTCGAGGTCTACGAGCAGTACTTC
.,TRBV6-2/TRBV6-3,TRBJ2-1,.,CASSYGGFSQPTSSYNEQFF,TGTGCCAGCAGTTACGGTGGGTTCTCCCAGCCAACTAGCTCCTACAATGAGCAGTTCTTC
.,TRBV28,TRBJ1-1,.,CASRVVGRDTEAFF,TGTGCCAGCAGGGTGGTAGGGCGGGACACTGAAGCTTTCTTT
.,TRBV3-1/TRBV3-2,TRBJ2-1,.,CASSQGFGQFF,TGTGCCAGCAGCCAAGGGTTCGGGCAGTTCTTC
.,TRBV5-6,TRBJ1-1,TRBD1,CASSSYTRQGPEAFF,TGTGCCAGCAGCTCGTACACCAGACAGGGCCCTGAAGCTTTCTTT
.,TRBV29-1,TRBJ2-5,.,CSVVYYQETQYF,TGCAGCGTTGTTTACTACCAAGAGACCCAGTACTTC
.,TRBV6-5,TRBJ1-2,.,CASSYTGRVKDYGYTF,TGTGCCAGCAGTTATACAGGGAGAGTCAAGGACTATGGCTACACCTTC
.,TRBV19,TRBJ1-6,.,CASTKGGGGSPLHF,TGTGCCAGTACCAAGGGGGGGGGCGGATCACCCCTCCACTTT
.,TRBV10-1,TRBJ2-2,.,CASIKAAITNTGELFF,TGCGCCAGCATTAAGGCGGCTATAACGAACACCGGGGAGCTGTTTTTT
.,TRBV3-1/TRBV3-2,TRBJ2-7,TRBD2,CASSQGPGGQGEQYF,TGTGCCAGCAGCCAAGGCCCGGGGGGGCAGGGCGAGCAGTACTTC
few,TRBV18,TRBJ2-7,.,CASSPPPGYEQYF,TGTGCCAGCTCACCACCACCCGGGTACGAGCAGTACTTC
.,TRBV5-6,TRBJ1-5,TRBD1,CASSLSDRDNQPQHF,TGTGCCAGCAGCTTGTCGGACAGGGACAATCAGCCCCAGCATTTT
once,TRBV25-1,TRBJ1-1,TRBD1,CASRTGENTEAFF,TGTGCCAGTCGGACAGGAGAGAACACTGAAGCTTTCTTT
.,TRBV3-1/TRBV3-2,TRBJ1-1,TRBD1,CASSSRTGGMNTEAFF,TGTGCCAGCAGCTCCCGGACAGGGGGGATGAACACTGAAGCTTTCTTT
.,TRBV30,TRBJ1-1,.,CAWSPLAGEAFF,TGTGCCTGGAGTCCGTTGGCAGGTGAAGCTTTCTTT
.,TRBV5-1,TRBJ2-3,TRBD2,CASSLSSGGSTDTQYF,TGCGCCAGCAGCTTGAGTAGCGGGGGTAGCACAGATACGCAGTATTTT
.,TRBV5-6,TRBJ1-3,.,CASSLIGGPGNTIYF,TGTGCCAGCAGCTTAATCGGGGGGCCTGGAAACACCATATATTTT
.,TRBV6-6,TRBJ1-4,TRBD1,CASSYTDRGYGEKLFF,TGTGCCAGCAGTTACACCGACAGGGGGTACGGAGAAAAACTGTTTTTT
.,TRBV5-6,TRBJ2-5,.,CASSFGSTETQYF,TGTGCCAGCAGCTTTGGCAGTACGGAGACCCAGTACTTC
.,TRBV20-1,TRBJ2-7,TRBD1,CSAYGQDEQYF,TGCAGTGCCTATGGACAGGACGAGCAGTACTTC
.,TRBV19,TRBJ2-7,.,CASSIGQNYEQYF,TGTGCCAGTAGCATAGGACAGAACTACGAGCAGTACTTC
.,TRBV4-2,TRBJ2-6,.,CASSQESGLSGANVLTF,TGTGCCAGCAGCCAAGAGTCGGGTCTCTCTGGGGCCAACGTCCTGACTTTC
.,TRBV5-6,TRBJ1-1,.,CASSLFQGNTEAFF,TGTGCCAGCAGCTTGTTTCAGGGCAACACTGAAGCTTTCTTT
.,TRBV11-2,TRBJ2-5,.,CASVAGGAETQYF,TGTGCCAGCGTCGCCGGGGGAGCAGAGACCCAGTACTTC
.,TRBV2,TRBJ1-1,TRBD1,CASSDQGADTEAFF,TGTGCCAGCAGTGACCAGGGGGCGGACACTGAAGCTTTCTTT
.,TRBV7-2,TRBJ2-3,.,CASSFLGGTQYF,TGTGCCAGCAGCTTCCTCGGTGGTACGCAGTATTTT
once,TRBV12-3/TRBV12-4,TRBJ2-7,.,CASTTTGYEQYF,TGTGCCAGCACAACAACAGGGTACGAGCAGTACTTC
few,TRBV27,TRBJ2-2,TRBD1,CASSLGTANTGELFF,TGTGCCAGCAGTCTTGGGACAGCGAACACCGGGGAGCTGTTTTTT